This TCR beta chain appears in the sequencing data of a study of monozygotic twins with cystic fibrosis listed by TCRdb under 2021. About the investigation overall: Approximately 3.2 micrograms of fragmented DNA went through approximately 16 PCR cycles to produce barcoded libraries. The cohort comprised ten female and six male twin pairs aged 2.0 to 36.4 years, median around 9 years, mostly children and adolescents. On the day of blood sampling, twins were ranked among some 1,000 cohort participants for weight-for-height and for FEVPerc (FEV1 disease centile). The study compared TCR beta repertoires within and between 16 monozygotic twin pairs with cystic fibrosis to assess genetic influence on V and J gene usage. Data for three of the twin pairs had previously been reported in another context.

The investigation overall reported the following: In 13 of 16 pairs, V gene usage most closely resembled the co-twin's, and the same held for J usage in 8 of 16 pairs, a pattern suggesting genetic constraints. No association turned up between shared CDR3 numbers and age, concordance or disease severity, and the cohort was small. Simpson clonality was generally low (median around 0.0095), suggesting a naive-dominated repertoire, with higher clonality in the most severely affected patients. Monozygotic CF twin pairs shared significantly more nucleotide-identical clonotypes within each pair than unrelated CF individuals shared with one another (P = 0.000026, Mann-Whitney).

The twin pairs came from the European Cystic Fibrosis Twin and Sibling Study Cohort, which recruited patients from over a hundred CF clinics across 14 European countries. Both zygosity and CFTR genotype were checked in-house, and zygosity was tested with multiplex PCR across nine short tandem repeat loci. Peripheral blood was sampled from each twin, and clinical parameters were recorded on the day of blood sampling. Genomic DNA was isolated from peripheral blood cells with phenol/chloroform and kept in TE buffer at 4 degrees C. TCR beta CDR3 regions were amplified by multiplex PCR with the immunoSEQ immune profiling system according to the manufacturer's instructions. An Illumina NextSeq system was used for sequencing. In the paper's pipeline: The immunoSEQ Analyzer platform handled processing of the sequence data, and clonality was calculated by taking the square root of Simpson's index of productive rearrangements. Jensen-Shannon distance served as the measure of similarity in V and J usage, while OLGA was used to compute CDR3 generation probabilities. The immuneACCESS database (August 2020) and VDJdb (December 2020) were searched for shared CDR3 sequences. TCRdb re-hosts the immuneACCESS table, in-frame sequences only. Its copies lack some clones; in the studies checked, an unresolved V gene accounts for under half of them, and the cause for the rest is not known. For V, J and clone size, that table is used; D and trimming come from the DNA. The sample table records around 30,000 clones; 85% of these occur just once. In total, the top ten clones hold roughly 0.85% of the sample.

CDR1 GTSNPN and CDR2 SVGIG are derived from the germline V gene (reference sequence). V is pruned by 2 bases and J by 4 bases, leaving 25 bases of the junction without a gene match. The CDR3 starts with the cysteine, ends with the phenylalanine, and has 20 residues. Only CDR3 DNA remains: 60 bases, in frame from the first base. Points on this clone: The antigen it binds to is not known. Base quality data are lacking; no much larger clone is found one base away.

Specimen: blood. The sequence links TRBV30 to TRBJ1-2; TRBD1 matches 7 bases in the middle. The clonotype originates from a girl between 2 and 10 years old with cystic fibrosis. CDR3 loop: CAWSQGYSSSGTAAFYGYTF. Here is the DNA: TGTGCCTGGAGTCAAGGGTATTCCAGCTCCGGGACAGCCGCCTTCTATGGCTACACCTTC.